Below, 11 T cell receptor beta chains from the same sample are listed, as sequenced in a study of identical twins. TCRdb processed the 5' RACE reads anew with MiXCR; each CDR3 protein has one entry. The sample lists 350,000 to 500,000 distinct CDR3 sequences; less than 20% were seen once. Sequenced material: naive T cells sorted from blood. These receptor sequences come from a man aged 50 to 60 in good health.

This clonotype came up a few times. V is TRBV20-1 and J is TRBJ2-7, with D maybe TRBD2 (6 bases). Trimming stripped 2 bases from V and 2 bases from J, with 19 bases between. The V gene's germline CDR1 is DFQATT and CDR2 SNEGSKA (reference sequence). The CDR3 loop spans 16 amino acids. The CDR3, as DNA: TGCAGTGCTAGACCCCTCCCTCGGGAGACAACCTACGAGCAGTACTTC. Protein: CSARPLPRETTYEQYF.

This clonotype was counted a few times. This chain joins TRBV10-3 and TRBJ2-7; TRBD2 agrees at 8 bases. CDR1 and CDR2 (germline): ENHRY, SYGVKD. The CDR3 has 15 residues. Unmatched junction bases numbered 9, after V lost 3 bases and J lost 5 bases. CDR3 sequence reads: CAISEISGSSNEQYF. The DNA of the CDR3 is TGTGCCATCAGTGAAATAAGCGGGAGCTCAAACGAGCAGTACTTC.

The chain joins TRBV25-1 to TRBJ2-5, with D possibly matching TRBD1 (6 bases). The germline V gene has CDR1 MGHDK and CDR2 SYGVNS. V was shortened by 5 bases and J by 5 bases, with 12 bases between the two germline ends. There are 13 residues in the CDR3. The CDR3, as DNA: TGTGCCAGCAGTCACAGGGTGGGGGAGACCCAGTACTTC. It codes for CASSHRVGETQYF.

The sample holds many counts of this clonotype. The rearrangement links TRBV12-3 or TRBV12-4 to TRBJ1-2; D not resolved. This CDR3 region has 14 residues. Trimming cost V 6 bases and J 4 bases, with 15 bases left between them. The CDR3 bases are TGTGCCAGCAGCCCACCCGGAAACCCCTATGGCTACACCTTC. It translates to CASSPPGNPYGYTF.

This clonotype was seen repeatedly, ten times or more. DNA of the CDR3: TGCGCCAGCAGCGTAGGGACTAGCGAGCATGAGCAGTTCTTC. Translation gives CASSVGTSEHEQFF. The chain carries TRBV5-1 and TRBJ2-1; TRBD2 matches at 10 bases. V lost 4 bases, J lost 8 bases, and 6 bases stayed unmatched. The CDR3 consists of 14 residues. The germline CDR1 and CDR2 sequences are SGHRS and YFSETQ.

V is TRBV20-1 and J is TRBJ2-7; 14 bases match TRBD2. Trimming took 1 base from V and 1 from J; bases not matched to a gene: 12. The CDR3 has 19 residues. Looked up from germline, CDR1 is DFQATT and CDR2 is SNEGSKA (reference sequence). CDR3 in amino acids: CSARAGTSGGRLVSYEQYF. The DNA for the CDR3 is TGCAGTGCTAGAGCGGGGACTAGCGGGGGTAGATTGGTTTCCTACGAGCAGTACTTC.

This clonotype was counted between two and nine times. The J gene is TRBJ1-5, the V gene TRBV5-6; 8 nucleotides line up with TRBD1. Germline values: CDR1 SGHDT, CDR2 YYEEEE. The V and J ends lost 4 bases and 2 bases, in that order; junction bases with no gene match: 2. CDR3 size: 14 residues. CDR3 DNA: TGTGCCAGCAGCCAGGGGGCACGCAATCAGCCCCAGCATTTT. Translated: CASSQGARNQPQHF.

The gene calls are TRBV20-1 and TRBJ1-2; D is ambiguous. Trimming cost V 4 bases and J 4 bases, with 7 bases left between them. This CDR3 region has 11 residues. CDR1 DFQATT and CDR2 SNEGSKA come from the germline V gene (reference sequence). CDR3 nucleotides: TGCAGTGCTACAGACTCCTATGGCTACACCTTC. It is translated as CSATDSYGYTF.

This clonotype was found many times. The V gene is TRBV18, the J gene TRBJ2-3; 9 bases align to TRBD2. The J segment lost 1 base and the V segment lost 3 bases, leaving 8 bases of the junction unmatched. The CDR3 contains 17 residues. CDR1 KGHSH and CDR2 LQKENI come from the germline V gene. The CDR3 bases are TGTGCCAGCTCACCGCTCCTCTCTAGCGGGGGCACAGATACGCAGTATTTT. As protein: CASSPLLSSGGTDTQYF.

V is TRBV9 and J is TRBJ2-7; D not resolved. The ends were cut back, 4 bases at V and 1 base at J, with 15 bases in the middle. The CDR3 covers 15 residues. Germline CDR1 and CDR2: SGDLS and YYNGEE. The CDR3 DNA is TGTGCCAGCAGCCCCGGCGGAAGTATATCCTACGAGCAGTACTTC. Translation: CASSPGGSISYEQYF. Full variable domain (missing parts from reference TRBV9 and TRBJ2-7): DSGVTQTPKHLITATGQRVTLRCSPRSGDLSVYWYQQSLDQGLQFLIQYYNGEERAKGNILERFSAQQFPDLHSELNLSSLELGDSALYFCASSPGGSISYEQYFGPGTRLTVT.

The rearrangement joins TRBV11-2 to TRBJ2-6; D unclear. The ends were cut back, 7 bases at V and 11 bases at J, with 9 bases in the middle. Germline CDR1 SGHAT, CDR2 FQNNGV. This CDR3 region has 11 residues. The CDR3 DNA reads TGTGCCAGCATATATGGCCACGTCCTGACTTTC. It yields the protein CASIYGHVLTF.